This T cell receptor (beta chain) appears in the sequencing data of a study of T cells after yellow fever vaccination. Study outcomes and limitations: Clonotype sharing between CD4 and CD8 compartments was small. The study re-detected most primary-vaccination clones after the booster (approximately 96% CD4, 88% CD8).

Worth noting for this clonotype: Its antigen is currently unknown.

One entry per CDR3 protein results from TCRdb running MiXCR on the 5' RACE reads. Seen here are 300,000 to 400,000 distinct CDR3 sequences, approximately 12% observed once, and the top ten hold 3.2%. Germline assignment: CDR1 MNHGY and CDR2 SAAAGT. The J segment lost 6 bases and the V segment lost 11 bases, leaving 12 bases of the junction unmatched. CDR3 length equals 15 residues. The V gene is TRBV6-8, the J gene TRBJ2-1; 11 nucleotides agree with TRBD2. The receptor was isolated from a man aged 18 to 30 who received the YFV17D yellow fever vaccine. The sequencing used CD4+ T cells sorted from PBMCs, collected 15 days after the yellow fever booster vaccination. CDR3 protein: CAAPALAGGPNEQFF. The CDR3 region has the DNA TGTGCCGCTCCAGCGTTAGCGGGGGGGCCCAATGAGCAGTTCTTC.